These T cell receptor beta chains were read from a single sample in a study of T cells and Merkel cell carcinoma outcomes. Produced via immunoSEQ multiplex PCR; TCRdb's table is partial and in-frame only. Among roughly 16,000 clones, approximately 80% were seen once, and the ten largest hold approximately 8.8%. Sequences were obtained from tumor tissue from Merkel cell carcinoma. These receptors were obtained from a human donor with Merkel cell carcinoma. The CDR3 runs from the conserved cysteine through the conserved F or W. Fields, in order: clone size, J gene, V gene, D gene, CDR3 DNA, CDR3 protein. D genes are given only for firm matches. Expanded clones are given a class, and other clones once, few, many or no size at all.

clone_size: -; j_call: TRBJ2-1; v_call: TRBV2; d_call: TRBD2; cdr3_nt: TGTGCCAGCAGTGAGGTAGCGGGAGTTTACAATGAGCAGTTCTTC; cdr3_aa: CASSEVAGVYNEQFF
clone_size: -; j_call: TRBJ2-2; v_call: TRBV29-1; d_call: TRBD1; cdr3_nt: TGCAGCGCACGGACAGGGTCGTCCGGGGAGCTGTTTTTT; cdr3_aa: CSARTGSSGELFF
clone_size: -; j_call: TRBJ2-5; v_call: TRBV15; d_call: TRBD2; cdr3_nt: TGTGCCACCAGCAGAGATCAGCTAGCGGGGGGGGAAGAGACCCAGTACTTC; cdr3_aa: CATSRDQLAGGEETQYF
clone_size: -; j_call: TRBJ2-7; v_call: TRBV20-1; d_call: -; cdr3_nt: TGCAGTGGACAGGACTACGAGCAGTACTTC; cdr3_aa: CSGQDYEQYF
clone_size: few; j_call: TRBJ1-1; v_call: TRBV7-9; d_call: TRBD1; cdr3_nt: TGTGCCAGCAGCCCGGGACAGGGCGCGTTCGCAGCTGAAGCTTTCTTT; cdr3_aa: CASSPGQGAFAAEAFF
clone_size: -; j_call: TRBJ1-2; v_call: TRBV5-8; d_call: -; cdr3_nt: TGTGCCAGCAGCTTGGGCTATGGCTACACCTTC; cdr3_aa: CASSLGYGYTF
clone_size: -; j_call: TRBJ2-5; v_call: TRBV19; d_call: TRBD1; cdr3_nt: TGTGCCAGTAAGGTTACAGGGGAAGAGACCCAGTACTTC; cdr3_aa: CASKVTGEETQYF
clone_size: once; j_call: TRBJ1-2; v_call: TRBV29-1; d_call: -; cdr3_nt: TGCAGCGTTGGGCAGGTTGAGAGTGGCTACACCTTC; cdr3_aa: CSVGQVESGYTF
clone_size: -; j_call: TRBJ1-1; v_call: TRBV6-6; d_call: TRBD1; cdr3_nt: TGTGCCAGCAGTTACTTCACAGGGGCTGCTGAAGCTTTCTTT; cdr3_aa: CASSYFTGAAEAFF
clone_size: -; j_call: TRBJ2-4; v_call: TRBV28; d_call: -; cdr3_nt: TGTGCCAGCAGAGGGGGGGGCGAGGACAAAAACATTCAGTACTTC; cdr3_aa: CASRGGGEDKNIQYF
clone_size: -; j_call: TRBJ1-6; v_call: TRBV5-4; d_call: TRBD1; cdr3_nt: TGTGCCAGCAGCTGGGGACAGAATAATTCACCCCTCCACTTT; cdr3_aa: CASSWGQNNSPLHF
clone_size: few; j_call: TRBJ1-1; v_call: TRBV10-3; d_call: -; cdr3_nt: TGTGCCATCAGTGAGGGGGCCGTCACTGAAGCTTTCTTT; cdr3_aa: CAISEGAVTEAFF